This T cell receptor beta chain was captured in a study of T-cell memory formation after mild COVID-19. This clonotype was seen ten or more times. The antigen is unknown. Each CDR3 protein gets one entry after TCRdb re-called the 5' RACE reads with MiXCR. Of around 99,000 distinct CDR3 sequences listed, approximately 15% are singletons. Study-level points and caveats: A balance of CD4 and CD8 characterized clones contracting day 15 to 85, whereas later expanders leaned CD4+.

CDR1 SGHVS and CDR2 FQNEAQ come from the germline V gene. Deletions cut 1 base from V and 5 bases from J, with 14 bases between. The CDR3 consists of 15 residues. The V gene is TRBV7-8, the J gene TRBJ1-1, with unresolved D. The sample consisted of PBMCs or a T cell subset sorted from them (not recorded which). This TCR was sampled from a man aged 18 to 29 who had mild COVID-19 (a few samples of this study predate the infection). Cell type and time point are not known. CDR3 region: CASSLGSEGGTEAFF. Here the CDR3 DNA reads TGTGCCAGCAGCTTAGGGAGCGAGGGAGGGACTGAAGCTTTCTTT.